This T cell receptor (beta chain) came from a study of cytomegalovirus exposure and HLA in healthy donors. Broader study findings: CMV serostatus stood as the only immune exposure information on hand. CMV antigen specificity was confirmed in vitro for a few CMV-associated chains. An ancestry cluster, one associated with Asian ancestry, reportedly showed fewer N-insertions than the approximately 670-donor mean in a later analysis. Most TCR sequences were uncommon, yet certain public TCRs appeared in many donors.

Worth noting for this clone: Its antigen remains unidentified.

The CDR3 covers 13 residues. Germline V CDR1 and CDR2: SGHRS, YFSETQ. V lost 0 bases, J lost 4 bases, and 8 bases lay in between. Researchers ran the PCR with 60 Vbeta and 13 Jbeta primers. TCRdb's copy holds only in-frame clones and misses some; the assay was immunoSEQ multiplex PCR. The data hold approximately 97,000 clones, with around 57% observed a single time. The V and J genes are TRBV5-1 and TRBJ2-7; no definite D call. The sequence was obtained from a human donor in good health. Sequencing was performed on PBMCs. CDR3 DNA sequence: TGCGCCAGCAGCTTGGAAAACAGTTACGAGCAGTACTTC. Its protein is CASSLENSYEQYF. The full variable domain, rest sourced from reference TRBV5-1 and TRBJ2-7, is KAGVTQTPRYLIKTRGQQVTLSCSPISGHRSVSWYQQTPGQGLQFLFEYFSETQRNKGNFPGRFSGRQFSNSRSEMNVSTLELGDSALYLCASSLENSYEQYFGPGTRLTVT.